What follows is one T cell receptor (beta chain) and its context. Its specificity is not known. This entry is derived from a study of identifying expanded T cells in peripheral blood. This CDR3 is 15 amino acids long. Germline loops: CDR1 SGHRS, CDR2 YFSETQ. With V trimmed by 3 bases and J by 4 bases, 9 bases remained unmatched. TCRdb keeps only in-frame clones here, not all; method: immunoSEQ multiplex PCR. The sample lists more than 85,000 clones, approximately 90% occurring once. Study-wide findings and caveats: Approximately two-week clone count variance significantly increased as total template count grew. About 1.2 clones differed between technical replicates, versus approximately 17 and 20 over time.

No infections or other immune events were documented during collection. Sequencing used blood. The receptor comes from a person aged 18 to 75 in good health. The rearrangement joins TRBV5-1 to TRBJ2-5, with 7 nucleotides matching TRBD1. The CDR3 bases are TGCGCCAGCAGCTATCACAGGGGAAGGGTAGAGACCCAGTACTTC. Translating it yields CASSYHRGRVETQYF.